This record looks at one TCR beta chain sequence and its context. Trimming cost V 7 bases and J 2 bases; bases outside gene matches: 8. Germline loops: CDR1 LNHNV, CDR2 YYDKDF (reference sequence). This CDR3 is built from 14 residues. Reverse transcription used roughly 0.45 to 1 ug RNA and random hexamers. An immunoSEQ multiplex PCR amplified TCR beta CDR3 over 54 Vbeta and 13 Jbeta. TCRdb re-analysed the immunoSEQ multiplex PCR reads in MiXCR, keeping a single row per CDR3 protein. The sample lists approximately 260,000 distinct CDR3 sequences; almost 97% were seen once. This entry is derived from a study of CD8 T cells in Susac syndrome. In the study overall: Among the Susac syndrome patients who underwent sequencing, five or six had clinically active disease, while about eight of them were in remission. When blood was drawn, patients with Susac syndrome were on intravenous immunoglobulin alone, on corticosteroids, or therapy-naive.

Sequences were obtained from CD4+ T cells from PBMCs. The clonotype originates from a human donor with Susac syndrome. The chain joins TRBV15 to TRBJ2-7; 7 positions match TRBD2. CDR3 region: CATKEGLKPYEQYF. The CDR3 nucleotides are TGTGCCACCAAAGAGGGACTAAAACCCTACGAGCAGTACTTC.